These 2 T cell receptor beta chains share one sample of origin, sequenced in a study of shared clonotypes between healthy human individuals. Selected positively for CCR7 and CD45RO-negative, naive CD8 cells excluded terminally differentiated effector memory CD45RA+ cells. Repertoires were generated with immunoSEQ multiplex PCR, while TCRdb's copy carries only in-frame clones and drops some. The sample lists fewer than 1 million clones; 96% were seen once. The sequenced sample consisted of naive CD8+ T cells sorted from blood. These receptors originate from a young man in good health.

This clone was observed once. The chain joins TRBV5-4 to TRBJ2-3; unclear D gene. CDR1 and CDR2 from the germline V gene are SGHNT and YYREEE (reference sequence). This CDR3 is 12 amino acids long. The V end lost 4 bases, the J end lost 6 bases, and 9 bases lay between the germline ends. This CDR3 reads CASSRYGDTQYF. Written as DNA, the CDR3 is TGTGCCAGCAGCCGGTACGGGGATACGCAGTATTTT.

In its sample, this clone was seen a few times. The chain uses TRBV18 and TRBJ2-1, with 8 nucleotides matching TRBD1. The CDR3 extends over 16 amino acids. The germline V gene has CDR1 KGHSH and CDR2 LQKENI. The V segment lost 5 bases and the J segment 3 bases; nucleotides outside the gene matches: 9. The CDR3 reads CASSVPGGPNYNEQFF. CDR3 sequence (DNA): TGTGCCAGCTCAGTACCAGGGGGCCCGAACTACAATGAGCAGTTCTTC.